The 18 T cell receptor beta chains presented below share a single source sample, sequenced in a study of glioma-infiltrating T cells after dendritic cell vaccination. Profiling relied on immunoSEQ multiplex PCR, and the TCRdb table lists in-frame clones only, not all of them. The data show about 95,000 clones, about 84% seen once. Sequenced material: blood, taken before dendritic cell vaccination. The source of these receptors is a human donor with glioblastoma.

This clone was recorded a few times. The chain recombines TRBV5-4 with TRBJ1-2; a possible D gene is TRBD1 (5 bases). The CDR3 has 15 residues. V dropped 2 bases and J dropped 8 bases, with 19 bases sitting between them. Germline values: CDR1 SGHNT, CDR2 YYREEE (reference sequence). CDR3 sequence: CASSFGTQRGEGYTF. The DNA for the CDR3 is TGTGCCAGCAGCTTCGGGACCCAACGGGGGGAAGGCTACACCTTC.

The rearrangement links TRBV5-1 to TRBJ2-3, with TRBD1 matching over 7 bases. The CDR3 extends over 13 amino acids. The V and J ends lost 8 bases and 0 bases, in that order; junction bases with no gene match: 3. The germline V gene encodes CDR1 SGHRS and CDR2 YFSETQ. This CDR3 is CASRQGSTDTQYF. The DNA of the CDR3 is TGCGCCAGTAGACAGGGAAGCACAGATACGCAGTATTTT.

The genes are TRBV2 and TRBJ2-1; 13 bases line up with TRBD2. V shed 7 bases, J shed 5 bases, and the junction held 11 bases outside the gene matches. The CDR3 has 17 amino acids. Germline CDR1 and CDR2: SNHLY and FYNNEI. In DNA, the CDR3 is TGTGCCAGCAACTCTCGGACTAGCGGGAGCCTGGACAATGAGCAGTTCTTC. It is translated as CASNSRTSGSLDNEQFF.

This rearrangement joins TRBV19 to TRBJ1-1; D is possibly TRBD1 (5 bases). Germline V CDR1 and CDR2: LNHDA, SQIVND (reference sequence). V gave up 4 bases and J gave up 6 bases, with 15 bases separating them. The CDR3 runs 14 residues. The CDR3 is CASSSQEWGSEAFF. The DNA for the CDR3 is TGTGCCAGTAGTAGCCAGGAGTGGGGCTCTGAAGCTTTCTTT. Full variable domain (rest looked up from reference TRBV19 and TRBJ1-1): DGGITQSPKYLFRKEGQNVTLSCEQNLNHDAMYWYRQDPGQGLRLIYYSQIVNDFQKGDIAEGYSVSREKKESFPLTVTSAQKNPTAFYLCASSSQEWGSEAFFGQGTRLTVV.

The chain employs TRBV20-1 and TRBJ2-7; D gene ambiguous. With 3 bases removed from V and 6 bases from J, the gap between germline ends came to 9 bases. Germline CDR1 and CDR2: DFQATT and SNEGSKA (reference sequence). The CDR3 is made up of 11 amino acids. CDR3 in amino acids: CSASTISEQYF. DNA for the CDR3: TGCAGTGCTAGTACAATTTCCGAGCAGTACTTC.

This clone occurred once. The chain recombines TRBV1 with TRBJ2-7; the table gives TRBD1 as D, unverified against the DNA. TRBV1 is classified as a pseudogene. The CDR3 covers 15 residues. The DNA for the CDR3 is TGCACCAGCAGCCTCGGGACAGCGAGCTCCTACGAGCAGTACTTC. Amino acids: CTSSLGTASSYEQYF.

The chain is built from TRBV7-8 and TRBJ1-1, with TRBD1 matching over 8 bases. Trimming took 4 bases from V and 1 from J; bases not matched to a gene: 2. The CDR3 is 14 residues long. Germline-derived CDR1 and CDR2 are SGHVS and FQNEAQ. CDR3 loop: CASSSDRENTEAFF. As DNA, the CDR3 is TGTGCCAGCAGCTCGGACAGGGAGAACACTGAAGCTTTCTTT.

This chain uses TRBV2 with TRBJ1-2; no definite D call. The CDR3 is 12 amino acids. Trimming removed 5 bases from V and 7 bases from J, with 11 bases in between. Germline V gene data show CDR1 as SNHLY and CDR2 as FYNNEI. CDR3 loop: CASSRGVSGYTF. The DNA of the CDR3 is TGTGCCAGCAGTCGCGGCGTAAGTGGCTACACCTTC. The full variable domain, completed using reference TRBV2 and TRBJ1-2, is EPEVTQTPSHQVTQMGQEVILRCVPISNHLYFYWYRQILGQKVEFLVSFYNNEISEKSEIFDDQFSVERPDGSNFTLKIRSTKLEDSAMYFCASSRGVSGYTFGSGTRLTVV.

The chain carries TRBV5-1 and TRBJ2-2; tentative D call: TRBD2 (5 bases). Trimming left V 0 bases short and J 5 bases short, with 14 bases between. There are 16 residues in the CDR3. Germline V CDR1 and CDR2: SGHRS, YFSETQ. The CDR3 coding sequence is TGCGCCAGCAGCTTGGGCACTGGCCCGGGGACCGGGGAGCTGTTTTTT. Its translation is CASSLGTGPGTGELFF.

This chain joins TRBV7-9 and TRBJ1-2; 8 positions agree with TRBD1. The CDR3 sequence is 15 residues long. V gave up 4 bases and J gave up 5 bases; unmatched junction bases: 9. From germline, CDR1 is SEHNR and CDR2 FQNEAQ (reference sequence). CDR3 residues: CASSSALQGGYGYTF. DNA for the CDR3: TGTGCCAGCAGCTCGGCCCTACAGGGGGGATATGGCTACACCTTC.

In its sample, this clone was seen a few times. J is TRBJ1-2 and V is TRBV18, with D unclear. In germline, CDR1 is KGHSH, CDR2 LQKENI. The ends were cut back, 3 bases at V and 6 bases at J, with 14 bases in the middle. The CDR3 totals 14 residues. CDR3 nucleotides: TGTGCCAGCTCACCCTCAGGCCTTTTGGATGGCTACACCTTC. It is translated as CASSPSGLLDGYTF.

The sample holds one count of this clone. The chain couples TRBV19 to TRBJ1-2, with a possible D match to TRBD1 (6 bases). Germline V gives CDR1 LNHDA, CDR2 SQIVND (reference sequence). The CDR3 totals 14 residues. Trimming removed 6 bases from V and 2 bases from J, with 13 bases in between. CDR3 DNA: TGTGCCAGTAGCGCTACAGGGAAGAACTATGGCTACACCTTC. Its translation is CASSATGKNYGYTF.

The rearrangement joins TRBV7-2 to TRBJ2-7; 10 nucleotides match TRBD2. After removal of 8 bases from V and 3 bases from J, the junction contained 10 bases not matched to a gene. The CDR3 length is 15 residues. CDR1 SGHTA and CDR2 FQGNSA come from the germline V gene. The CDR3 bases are TGTGCCAGCCAGCAGCGGGAGGGAAGGGGCTACGAGCAGTACTTC. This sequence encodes CASQQREGRGYEQYF.

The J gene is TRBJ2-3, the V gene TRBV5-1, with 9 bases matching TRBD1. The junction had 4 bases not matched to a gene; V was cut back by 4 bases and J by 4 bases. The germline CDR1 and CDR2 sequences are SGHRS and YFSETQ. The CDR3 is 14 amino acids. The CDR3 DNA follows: TGCGCCAGCAGCCCGGGACAGGGTCCAGATACGCAGTATTTT. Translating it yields CASSPGQGPDTQYF.

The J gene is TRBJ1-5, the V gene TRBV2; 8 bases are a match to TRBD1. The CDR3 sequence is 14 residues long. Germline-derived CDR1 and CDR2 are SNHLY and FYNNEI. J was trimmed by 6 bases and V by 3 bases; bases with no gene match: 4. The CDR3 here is CASSDRTGLQPQHF. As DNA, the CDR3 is TGTGCCAGCAGTGACAGGACAGGGCTTCAGCCCCAGCATTTT.

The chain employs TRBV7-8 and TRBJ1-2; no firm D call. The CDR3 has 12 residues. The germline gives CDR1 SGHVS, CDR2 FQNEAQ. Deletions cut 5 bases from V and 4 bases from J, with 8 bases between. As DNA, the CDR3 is TGTGCCAGCAGCCTCGGGAGCTATGGCTACACCTTC. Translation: CASSLGSYGYTF.

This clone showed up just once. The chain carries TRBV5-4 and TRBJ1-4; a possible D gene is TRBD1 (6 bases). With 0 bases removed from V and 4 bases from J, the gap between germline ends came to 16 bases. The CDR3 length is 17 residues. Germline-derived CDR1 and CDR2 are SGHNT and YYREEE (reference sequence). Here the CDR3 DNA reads TGTGCCAGCAGCTTGGGGGGGCCGGGGTTGGATAATGAAAAACTGTTTTTT. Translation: CASSLGGPGLDNEKLFF.

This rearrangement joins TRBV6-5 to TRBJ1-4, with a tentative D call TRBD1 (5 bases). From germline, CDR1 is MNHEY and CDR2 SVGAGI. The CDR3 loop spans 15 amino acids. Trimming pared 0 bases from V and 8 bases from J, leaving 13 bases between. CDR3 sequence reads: CASSYSGQGGEKLFF. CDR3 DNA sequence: TGTGCCAGCAGTTACTCGGGGCAGGGTGGCGAAAAACTGTTTTTT.